This T cell receptor (beta chain) derives from a study of shared clonotypes between healthy human individuals. The assay was immunoSEQ multiplex PCR, and TCRdb's table has in-frame clones only and misses some. The sample shows fewer than 2.5 million clones, approximately 93% of them seen only once. This clonotype was sampled from a man between 18 and 35 years old in good health. Some clones in this sample may be carry-over from other donors' samples. The sequenced material came from naive CD4+ T cells from PBMCs. Noted subset: CD45RA+ positively selected.

The CDR3 loop is CASSSAPGLGPYEQYF. CDR3 nucleotides: TGTGCCAGCAGCTCAGCTCCGGGACTAGGGCCGTACGAGCAGTACTTC. This chain connects TRBV7-2 to TRBJ2-7; TRBD2 matches at 8 bases. Per the germline V gene, CDR1 is SGHTA and CDR2 is FQGNSA. V lost 4 bases, J lost 4 bases, and 12 bases stayed unmatched. The CDR3 is made up of 16 amino acids.